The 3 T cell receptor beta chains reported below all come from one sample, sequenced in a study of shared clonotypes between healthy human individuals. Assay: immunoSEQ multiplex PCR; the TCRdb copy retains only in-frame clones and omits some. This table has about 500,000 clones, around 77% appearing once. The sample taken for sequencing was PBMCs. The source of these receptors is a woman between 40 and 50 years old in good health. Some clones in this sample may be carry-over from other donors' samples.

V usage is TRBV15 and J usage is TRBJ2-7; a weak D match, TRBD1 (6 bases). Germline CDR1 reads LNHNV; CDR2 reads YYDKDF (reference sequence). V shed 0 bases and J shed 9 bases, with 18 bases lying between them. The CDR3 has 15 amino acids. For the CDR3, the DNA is TGTGCCACCAGCAGAGATTTGATGCAGGGGAGATCGCAGTACTTC. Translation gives CATSRDLMQGRSQYF.

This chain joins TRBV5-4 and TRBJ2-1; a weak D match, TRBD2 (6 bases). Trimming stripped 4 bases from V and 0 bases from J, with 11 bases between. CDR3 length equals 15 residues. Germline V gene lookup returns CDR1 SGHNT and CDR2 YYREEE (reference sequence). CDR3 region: CASSRDSLSYNEQFF. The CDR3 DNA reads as TGTGCCAGCAGCCGGGACTCCCTCTCCTACAATGAGCAGTTCTTC.

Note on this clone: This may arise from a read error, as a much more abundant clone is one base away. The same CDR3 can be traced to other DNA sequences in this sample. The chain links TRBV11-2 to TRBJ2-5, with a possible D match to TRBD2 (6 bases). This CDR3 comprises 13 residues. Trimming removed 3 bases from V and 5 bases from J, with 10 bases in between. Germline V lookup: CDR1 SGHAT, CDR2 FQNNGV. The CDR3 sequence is CASSLGLQETQYF. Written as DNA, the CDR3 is TGTGCCAGCAGCTTGGGACTGCAGGAGACCCAGTACTTC.